This TCR beta chain was documented in a study of blood T cell repertoires in COVID-19. Study details: Samples taken during acute and convalescent COVID-19 were collected in the United States, Italy and Spain. From T cells, B-cell-depleted T cells, or PBMCs came the material, which was cDNA or gDNA.

Source study methods: Using reference gene primer amplification, nucleated cell counts were estimated. Sequencing was performed with immunoSEQ multiplex PCR; in TCRdb, only in-frame clones are kept and a portion is missing. Clone size and V and J calls were adopted from that table, with D and trimming inferred from the DNA. The sample holds about 130,000 clones, about 84% seen once. The germline gives CDR1 MGHDK, CDR2 SYGVNS. The CDR3 runs to 13 residues. V was clipped by 1 base and J by 7 bases, with 10 bases between them. Sequenced: peripheral blood. This sequence was found in a woman in her sixties or seventies with acute or convalescent COVID-19. The rearrangement joins TRBV25-1 to TRBJ1-1; D gene ambiguous. The CDR3 DNA is TGTGCCAGCAGTGAATGGCCCAGCGGTGAAGCTTTCTTT. Its protein product is CASSEWPSGEAFF.